One and the same sample provided the 19 T cell receptor beta chains below, sequenced in a study of neurological immune-mediated disorders. From the 5' RACE reads, TCRdb called clonotypes with MiXCR, one entry per CDR3 protein. The data hold approximately 90,000 distinct CDR3 sequences, with about 3.8% observed a single time. Sequenced material: PBMCs. All receptors come from a woman aged 18-35 years with multiple sclerosis.

This clonotype was recorded at least ten times. The V gene is TRBV20-1, the J gene TRBJ2-3; no reliable D call. The germline gives CDR1 DFQATT, CDR2 SNEGSKA (reference sequence). V was shortened by 3 bases and J by 0 bases, with 10 bases between the two germline ends. The CDR3 loop spans 14 amino acids. The CDR3 is CSARMTDSTDTQYF. CDR3 DNA: TGCAGTGCTAGGATGACGGACAGCACAGATACGCAGTATTTT.

This clonotype has ten or more counts. The CDR3 DNA reads as TGCGCCAGCAGTAGCGCGCCGAAAAACATTCAGTACTTC. Protein sequence: CASSSAPKNIQYF. The chain carries TRBV10-2 and TRBJ2-4, with no clear D. The CDR3 covers 13 residues. Deletions cut 5 bases from V and 4 bases from J, with 9 bases between. Germline lookup yields CDR1 WSHSY and CDR2 SAAADI.

In its sample, this clonotype was seen many times. This chain joins TRBV6-5 and TRBJ2-7, with 8 positions matching TRBD1. V lost 6 bases, J lost 7 bases, and 8 bases stayed unmatched. The CDR3 covers 13 residues. Germline lookup yields CDR1 MNHEY and CDR2 SVGAGI. The DNA for the CDR3 is TGTGCCAGCAGATTGGACAGGGTAAGGGAGCAGTACTTC. Its translation: CASRLDRVREQYF.

This clonotype showed up many times. The chain combines TRBV5-1 with TRBJ2-7; maybe TRBD1 (6 bases). Germline-derived CDR1 and CDR2 are SGHRS and YFSETQ. With 1 base removed from V and 2 bases from J, the gap between germline ends came to 13 bases. The CDR3 runs 15 residues. Written as DNA, the CDR3 is TGCGCCAGCAGCTTGTTAGGGGACAAGACCTACGAGCAGTACTTC. Translated, it gives CASSLLGDKTYEQYF. The entire variable domain, with the rest obtained from reference TRBV5-1 and TRBJ2-7, is as follows: KAGVTQTPRYLIKTRGQQVTLSCSPISGHRSVSWYQQTPGQGLQFLFEYFSETQRNKGNFPGRFSGRQFSNSRSEMNVSTLELGDSALYLCASSLLGDKTYEQYFGPGTRLTVT.

There are many counts of this clonotype. In DNA form, the CDR3 reads TGTGCCAGCAGCCGAGCCGGGACAGGGGTCTACGAGCAGTACTTC. This codes for CASSRAGTGVYEQYF. V gene TRBV12-3 or TRBV12-4 combines with J gene TRBJ2-7; TRBD1 matches 10 bases. V gave up 6 bases and J gave up 3 bases; unmatched junction bases: 8. The length of the CDR3 is 15 residues.

This clonotype was recorded at least ten times. The V and J genes are TRBV7-2 and TRBJ1-1, with 7 bases matching TRBD1. Per the germline V gene, CDR1 is SGHTA and CDR2 is FQGNSA. The CDR3 consists of 13 residues. With 5 bases clipped from V and 10 bases from J, the junction kept 10 bases outside the gene matches. The CDR3 region is CASSTGQVPRAFF. DNA of the CDR3: TGTGCCAGCAGCACCGGACAGGTACCGAGAGCTTTCTTT.

There are many counts of this clonotype. V gene TRBV10-3 combines with J gene TRBJ2-3; 11 bases are shared with TRBD2. This CDR3 is 17 amino acids long. Germline CDR1 and CDR2: ENHRY and SYGVKD. With 2 bases clipped from V and 2 bases from J, the junction kept 6 bases outside the gene matches. CDR3 region: CAISETYSGGATDTQYF. In nucleotides, the CDR3 is TGTGCCATCAGTGAGACTTATAGCGGGGGGGCCACAGATACGCAGTATTTT.

This clonotype occurred many times. The chain has TRBV12-3 or TRBV12-4 and TRBJ1-2, with 8 nucleotides matching TRBD1. This CDR3 region has 13 residues. Germline trimming cut 6 bases from V and 10 bases from J; bases unmatched to any gene: 10. The CDR3 nucleotides read TGTGCCAGCAGGAGTCCGGGACAGGTTGTCTACACCTTC. Its protein is CASRSPGQVVYTF.

There are a few counts of this clonotype. A much larger clone is a single base away; this may be a read error. The V call is TRBV27, the J call TRBJ2-7; no clear D gene. The CDR3 is 14 residues long. In germline, CDR1 is MNHEY, CDR2 SMNVEV (reference sequence). The germline V and J ends were trimmed by 8 bases and 3 bases, with 17 bases remaining between them. CDR3 sequence: CASGPLPAVYEQYF. As DNA, the CDR3 is TGTGCCAGCGGTCCCCTACCCGCGGTCTACGAGCAGTACTTC.

This clonotype was counted at least ten times. The genes are TRBV7-9 and TRBJ2-1; tentative D call: TRBD1 (6 bases). The CDR3 loop spans 16 amino acids. The V end was cut by 4 bases, the J end by 5 bases, with 18 bases between. CDR1 and CDR2 from the germline V gene are SEHNR and FQNEAQ (reference sequence). CDR3 DNA sequence: TGTGCCAGCAGCTCACCCCCTGACAGGCATAACAATGAGCAGTTCTTC. Translated: CASSSPPDRHNNEQFF.

The sample holds many counts of this clonotype. This sequence joins TRBV2 and TRBJ2-1; 10 bases agree with TRBD1. The CDR3 has 14 amino acids. Germline V gene sequence: CDR1 SNHLY, CDR2 FYNNEI. Unmatched junction bases numbered 11, after V lost 11 bases and J lost 7 bases. The CDR3 sequence is CAVLGTGDRNEQFF. CDR3 DNA sequence: TGTGCCGTCCTTGGGACAGGGGATCGAAATGAGCAGTTCTTC.

In this sample, this clonotype turned up many times. The V gene is TRBV12-3 or TRBV12-4, the J gene TRBJ2-5; 7 nucleotides match TRBD1. The length of the CDR3 is 19 residues. The V and J ends lost 3 bases and 2 bases, in that order; junction bases with no gene match: 18. The CDR3 protein is CASSFLSGQMLRGQETQYF. CDR3 coding DNA: TGTGCCAGCAGTTTCCTCTCGGGACAGATGTTGAGGGGGCAAGAGACCCAGTACTTC.

This clonotype was counted at least ten times. The chain is built from TRBV7-9 and TRBJ2-1; D possibly corresponds to TRBD2 (5 bases). CDR1 is SEHNR and CDR2 is FQNEAQ in the germline V gene (reference sequence). Deletions cut 0 bases from V and 7 bases from J, with 13 bases between. The CDR3 contains 15 residues. CDR3 DNA: TGTGCCAGCAGCTTAGCGGAGGTGGCGCTGAATGAGCAGTTCTTC. Its protein product is CASSLAEVALNEQFF.

The sample holds many counts of this clonotype. The J gene is TRBJ2-7, the V gene TRBV20-1; tentatively, D is TRBD2 (7 bases). Germline V lookup: CDR1 DFQATT, CDR2 SNEGSKA (reference sequence). Trimming cost V 3 bases and J 4 bases, with 28 bases left between them. CDR3 length: 18 amino acids. The CDR3 region is CSASPGLWGWGARYEQYF. CDR3 DNA: TGCAGTGCTAGTCCGGGACTATGGGGATGGGGGGCTAGATACGAGCAGTACTTC.

A few counts support this clonotype. The chain recombines TRBV18 with TRBJ2-3, with 10 bases lining up with TRBD2. Germline CDR1 and CDR2: KGHSH and LQKENI. CDR3 size: 14 residues. V lost 3 bases, J lost 6 bases, and 3 bases stayed unmatched. CDR3 protein: CASSPSGRADTQYF. CDR3 nucleotides: TGTGCCAGCTCACCCAGCGGGAGGGCGGATACGCAGTATTTT.

This clonotype was counted between two and nine times. Relative to the germline gene, one junction end is altered; a read error may explain this. The rearrangement uses TRBV10-3 and TRBJ1-6; D might be TRBD1 (6 bases). The CDR3 length is 13 residues. Germline V gene data show CDR1 as ENHRY and CDR2 as SYGVKD. CDR3 sequence (DNA): TGTGCCATCCAGGGGCAAGGGAATTCAACCCTCAACTTT. This sequence encodes CAIQGQGNSTLNF.

Ten or more counts support this clonotype. The rearrangement uses TRBV12-3 or TRBV12-4 and TRBJ1-1, with TRBD1 as a possible D gene (5 bases). Trimming left V 3 bases short and J 6 bases short, with 17 bases between. This CDR3 is 15 amino acids long. The CDR3 region is CASSFLAQAASEAFF. CDR3 nucleotide sequence: TGTGCCAGCAGTTTTCTGGCACAGGCGGCGTCTGAAGCTTTCTTT.

The table lists this clonotype with many counts. The chain recombines TRBV28 with TRBJ1-6; 7 bases fit TRBD1. The CDR3 consists of 13 residues. The germline gives CDR1 MDHEN, CDR2 SYDVKM. V lost 6 bases, J lost 10 bases, and 6 bases stayed unmatched. Here the CDR3 reads CASRPSGGSPLHF. The CDR3 nucleotides are TGTGCCAGCAGGCCGTCAGGGGGATCACCCCTCCACTTT. Full variable domain (rest looked up from reference TRBV28 and TRBJ1-6): DVKVTQSSRYLVKRTGEKVFLECVQDMDHENMFWYRQDPGLGLRLIYFSYDVKMKEKGDIPEGYSVSREKKERFSLILESASTNQTSMYLCASRPSGGSPLHFGNGTRLTVT.

This clonotype was observed many times. The chain recombines TRBV6-5 with TRBJ2-2; 11 bases fit TRBD2. The germline V gene encodes CDR1 MNHEY and CDR2 SVGAGI. This CDR3 comprises 15 residues. Trimming at V came to 10 bases and at J to 2 bases, leaving 6 bases not matched to a gene. Here the CDR3 DNA reads TGTGCCACACGGACTAGCGGGCCTAACACCGGGGAGCTGTTTTTT. Its translation: CATRTSGPNTGELFF.